This T cell receptor (beta chain) was captured in a study of vaccination effects on CD4 cells after COVID-19. Ahead of sequencing, the ViraFEST assay grew antigen-specific CD4+ T cells using viral peptide pools. With 9 to 11 days of culture completed, CD4+ T cells were isolated. As their vaccination, participants received two doses of either BNT162b2 or mRNA-1273. The researchers cultured some 1.9 million PBMC per well with roughly 9.5 IU/ml IL-2 and about 10 ug/ml peptides. TCRdb's copy holds only in-frame clones and misses some; the assay was immunoSEQ multiplex PCR. The sample shows approximately 78,000 clones, 81% of them seen only once. Comments on this clone: Its antigen is currently unknown.

Sequenced material: CD4+ T cells from PBMCs cultured with HCoV-229E spike peptides, taken after COVID-19 vaccination. This TCR was sampled from a human donor who received a COVID-19 vaccine.

The CDR3, as DNA: TGTGCCAGCAGCTTATCTACGACAGATACGCAGTATTTT. This sequence encodes CASSLSTTDTQYF. The chain recombines TRBV7-3 with TRBJ2-3; D remains ambiguous. The CDR3 consists of 13 residues. The germline V and J ends were trimmed by 2 bases and 3 bases, with 6 bases remaining between them. Per germline, CDR1 SGHTA and CDR2 FQGTGA.